These 20 T cell receptor beta chains were all obtained from the same sample, sequenced in a study of T cell responses to AZD1222 COVID-19 vaccine (dated by TCRdb to the early 2020s). The library was built by means of the immunoSEQ multiplex PCR assay. The table comes from immuneACCESS by way of TCRdb, which keeps in-frame sequences with V and J called. Part of the clones is missing from these tables; in studies checked, under half for an unresolved V gene and the rest for unknown reasons. In all, the sample holds about 75,000 clones, and more than 70% of those were seen once. 9% to 10% of the sample is in the top ten clones. Explained via the paper, the time point label denotes: about 28 days (+/-7) after the second vaccine dose. In light of the paper, this sample's treatment or condition label describes: meningococcal conjugate vaccine given as trial control. Sequenced material: peripheral blood, taken 28 days after the second dose of the MenACWY control vaccine. These receptors were collected from an adult who received the MenACWY meningococcal vaccine as a control.

The chain is built from TRBV2 and TRBJ2-1; either TRBD1 or TRBD2 may supply D (6 bases each). Germline V gene sequence: CDR1 SNHLY, CDR2 FYNNEI. V was trimmed by 7 bases and J by 2 bases, leaving 15 bases between them. The CDR3 contains 15 residues. The CDR3, as DNA: TGTGCCAGCACAAAAGATAGGGGGGCCTACAATGAGCAGTTCTTC. As protein: CASTKDRGAYNEQFF.

This sequence joins TRBV28 and TRBJ1-1; D gene uncertain. Germline V gives CDR1 MDHEN, CDR2 SYDVKM. The CDR3 totals 13 residues. V shed 5 bases and J shed 4 bases, with 11 bases lying between them. The CDR3 DNA sequence: TGTGCCAGCAGTCCCCCGAGAGTCACTGAAGCTTTCTTT. Amino acids: CASSPPRVTEAFF.

This clone is a singleton in its sample. The rearrangement joins TRBV4-2 to TRBJ1-3; D gene unclear. V lost 0 bases and J lost 0, with 9 bases in between. The germline V gene has CDR1 LGHNA and CDR2 YNFKEQ. The CDR3 consists of 16 residues. The CDR3 region is CASSQDDADSGNTIYF. In DNA form, the CDR3 reads TGTGCCAGCAGCCAAGATGACGCAGACTCTGGAAACACCATATATTTT.

V and J are TRBV3-1 (or the pseudogene TRBV3-2) and TRBJ1-6; D remains ambiguous. Trimming left V 4 bases short and J 0 bases short, with 7 bases between. Germline V lookup: CDR1 LGHDT, CDR2 YNNKEL (reference sequence). CDR3 length equals 15 residues. CDR3 nucleotides: TGTGCCAGCAGCCTAGAAAGCTCCTATAATTCACCCCTCCACTTT. Translated, it gives CASSLESSYNSPLHF.

This clone was seen just once. V usage is TRBV2 and J usage is TRBJ1-5; D is unresolved. Germline V gene data show CDR1 as SNHLY and CDR2 as FYNNEI. Trimming removed 5 bases from V and 3 bases from J, with 8 bases in between. The CDR3 is made up of 13 amino acids. This chain's CDR3 is CASSFQPNQPQHF. In DNA form, the CDR3 reads TGTGCCAGCAGTTTCCAGCCCAATCAGCCCCAGCATTTT.

The chain carries TRBV2 and TRBJ1-1; D uncertain. CDR3 length equals 13 residues. V dropped 6 bases and J dropped 0 bases, with 8 bases sitting between them. Germline-derived CDR1 and CDR2 are SNHLY and FYNNEI. CDR3 sequence reads: CASSLTVNTEAFF. The CDR3 DNA reads as TGTGCCAGCAGCCTAACAGTGAACACTGAAGCTTTCTTT.

The rearrangement uses TRBV4-3 and TRBJ2-7, with D unclear. The CDR3 has 13 amino acids. The germline gives CDR1 LGHNA, CDR2 YSLEER. Trimming took off 4 bases at V and 1 base at J, with 8 bases between the two ends. The CDR3 loop reads CASSPRLSYEQYF. The DNA of the CDR3 is TGCGCCAGCAGCCCGCGACTTTCCTACGAGCAGTACTTC.

Comment on this clone: A read error may produce the germline difference seen at one junction end. The chain carries TRBV5-1 and TRBJ1-1; no firm D call. Germline V gene lookup returns CDR1 SGHRS and CDR2 YFSETQ. CDR3 length equals 13 residues. CDR3 in amino acids: CASRLDLNTEAFF. In nucleotides, the CDR3 is TGCGCCAGCAGGTTGGACCTGAACACTGAAGCTTTCTTT. The full variable domain, completed using reference TRBV5-1 and TRBJ1-1, is KAGVTQTPRYLIKTRGQQVTLSCSPISGHRSVSWYQQTPGQGLQFLFEYFSETQRNKGNFPGRFSGRQFSNSRSEMNVSTLELGDSALYLCASRLDLNTEAFFGQGTRLTVV.

The chain recombines TRBV19 with TRBJ1-1; 12 nucleotides match TRBD1. Trimming cost V 3 bases and J 7 bases; bases outside gene matches: 3. This CDR3 is built from 14 residues. CDR1 and CDR2 (germline): LNHDA, SQIVND (reference sequence). The CDR3 coding sequence is TGTGCCAGTAGTATGGGACAGGGGGCGGTTGAAGCTTTCTTT. Amino acids: CASSMGQGAVEAFF.

The chain carries TRBV9 and TRBJ1-2, with D uncertain. The CDR3 runs to 15 residues. The V and J ends lost 0 bases and 4 bases respectively, with 13 bases between them. Germline CDR1 reads SGDLS; CDR2 reads YYNGEE. For the CDR3, the DNA is TGTGCCAGCAGCGTAGCTGTTGGAGATCCCTATGGCTACACCTTC. Translated, it gives CASSVAVGDPYGYTF.

V and J are TRBV14 and TRBJ2-3; 9 bases line up with TRBD2. This CDR3 contains 19 residues. Per germline, CDR1 SGHDN and CDR2 FVKESK. With V trimmed by 0 bases and J by 0 bases, 10 bases remained unmatched. In DNA, the CDR3 is TGTGCCAGCAGCCAAGATTTTGGTAGCGGGGGCCCTAGCACAGATACGCAGTATTTT. It codes for CASSQDFGSGGPSTDTQYF.

The chain carries TRBV11-2 and TRBJ1-1; D is undetermined. The CDR3 is 16 residues long. Germline CDR1 reads SGHAT; CDR2 reads FQNNGV. V was clipped by 2 bases and J by 0 bases, with 13 bases between them. Here the CDR3 reads CASSLRELEMNTEAFF. As DNA, the CDR3 is TGTGCCAGCAGCTTACGGGAGCTCGAGATGAACACTGAAGCTTTCTTT.

This chain uses TRBV15 with TRBJ1-5; D is perhaps TRBD1 (5 bases). Trimming cost V 9 bases and J 1 base, with 19 bases left between them. Germline CDR1 and CDR2: LNHNV and YYDKDF (reference sequence). This CDR3 has 16 amino acids. This CDR3 is CATGEGQGLSNQPQHF. CDR3 sequence (DNA): TGTGCCACAGGTGAGGGGCAGGGTTTGAGCAATCAGCCCCAGCATTTT.

The chain carries TRBV4-2 and TRBJ1-1; 8 nucleotides match TRBD1. The CDR3 loop spans 16 amino acids. CDR1 and CDR2 from the germline V gene are LGHNA and YNFKEQ. The J segment lost 1 base and the V segment lost 0 bases, leaving 4 bases of the junction unmatched. For the CDR3, the DNA is TGTGCCAGCAGCCAAGAGGGAACAGGGGGGAACACTGAAGCTTTCTTT. As protein: CASSQEGTGGNTEAFF.

V usage is TRBV15 and J usage is TRBJ1-1, with D possibly being TRBD1 (5 bases). Germline CDR1 and CDR2: LNHNV and YYDKDF (reference sequence). The V gene lost 0 bases and the J gene lost 2 bases, with 10 bases spanning the gap. The length of the CDR3 is 15 residues. The CDR3, as DNA: TGTGCCACCAGCAGAGAATTTGGGACCAACACTGAAGCTTTCTTT. Its translation is CATSREFGTNTEAFF. Full variable domain (outside the CDR3, taken from reference TRBV15 and TRBJ1-1): DAMVIQNPRYQVTQFGKPVTLSCSQTLNHNVMYWYQQKSSQAPKLLFHYYDKDFNNEADTPDNFQSRRPNTSFCFLDIRSPGLGDTAMYLCATSREFGTNTEAFFGQGTRLTVV.

This chain joins TRBV5-4 and TRBJ1-6; TRBD1 matches at 7 bases. Germline V CDR1 and CDR2: SGHNT, YYREEE (reference sequence). The trim removed 2 bases at V and 8 bases at J, leaving 13 bases unmatched. This CDR3 comprises 17 residues. The CDR3 DNA sequence: TGTGCCAGCAGCTTAACTTTCCGGCGGGACAGCTATTCACCCCTCCACTTT. Translation gives CASSLTFRRDSYSPLHF.

The genes are TRBV5-6 and TRBJ1-4; 10 nucleotides match TRBD1. V shed 0 bases and J 9 bases; nucleotides not matched to a gene: 2. This CDR3 is 14 amino acids long. CDR1 SGHDT and CDR2 YYEEEE come from the germline V gene. The CDR3 protein is CASSLGQGAKKLFF. The DNA for the CDR3 is TGTGCCAGCAGCTTGGGACAGGGGGCGAAAAAACTGTTTTTT.

The chain joins TRBV3-1 (or the pseudogene TRBV3-2) to TRBJ1-2, with unresolved D. From germline, CDR1 is LGHDT and CDR2 YNNKEL (reference sequence). Trimming removed 0 bases from V and 4 bases from J, with 6 bases in between. There are 13 residues in the CDR3. CDR3 residues: CASSQDSPYGYTF. The CDR3 bases are TGTGCCAGCAGCCAAGACTCTCCCTATGGCTACACCTTC.

The rearrangement uses TRBV7-2 and TRBJ2-2, with D tentatively TRBD1 (6 bases). The CDR3 runs to 15 residues. Germline V CDR1 and CDR2: SGHTA, FQGNSA. The germline V and J ends were trimmed by 4 bases and 3 bases, with 12 bases remaining between them. The CDR3: CASSWGTHYTGELFF. As DNA, the CDR3 is TGTGCCAGCAGCTGGGGGACACATTACACCGGGGAGCTGTTTTTT.

The chain carries TRBV3-1 (or the pseudogene TRBV3-2) and TRBJ2-1; 9 nucleotides agree with TRBD2. This CDR3 contains 15 residues. J was trimmed by 4 bases and V by 4 bases; bases with no gene match: 5. Germline values: CDR1 LGHDT, CDR2 YNNKEL (reference sequence). The CDR3 is CASSPRSGGYNEQFF. CDR3 coding DNA: TGTGCCAGCAGCCCCCGCAGCGGGGGGTACAATGAGCAGTTCTTC.